This T cell receptor beta chain is from a study of graft-versus-host responses after intestinal transplantation listed by TCRdb under 2021. Background on the whole study: The transplants that recipients received were multivisceral, liver-intestinal, or isolated intestinal. Samples from a few later patients were sequenced in-house on an Illumina MiSeq with MiXCR processing rather than by the commercial service. Donor T cell macrochimerism was defined as a peak of at least 4% donor T cells among recipient peripheral blood mononuclear cells. After intestinal transplantation, graft-versus-host and host-versus-graft alloreactive T cell clones in the graft, circulation and bone marrow were tracked using bulk TCR-beta CDR3 sequencing. The cohort enrolled under 25 intestinal transplant recipients including one retransplant, and a few patients lacking pretransplant specimens were excluded. Every recipient was given anti-thymocyte globulin induction, then maintenance tacrolimus and steroids for about three years. Alloreactive clones were identified by sequencing pre-transplant mixed lymphocyte reaction products and comparing these products with unstimulated pre-transplant donor and recipient T cells. Beyond this particular receptor, the publication reports: Patients with donor T cell macrochimerism had high GvH to HvG T cell clonal ratios in their allografts. GvH clones were found in recipient bone marrow, and some of the GvH clones appeared earlier in ileal mucosa or blood, which is consistent with an intestinal mucosal origin. The relatively low number and heterogeneity of intestinal transplant patients limited the conclusions. Early after transplant, peak levels of circulating GvH clones were associated with declines in HvG clones.

Libraries were constructed by the immunoSEQ multiplex PCR assay. For most patients, genomic DNA was isolated using the Qiagen DNeasy Blood and Tissue Kit and was shipped frozen to Adaptive Biotechnologies for TCR sequencing. For most patients, high-throughput TCR-beta CDR3 sequencing of genomic DNA was performed by Adaptive Biotechnologies. Turning to the authors' computational methods: TCR sequencing data for around 20 patients were retrieved from Adaptive's ImmunoSEQ software; three other patients were processed with MiXCR and VDJtools. To correct CD4 versus CD8 sorting errors, sequences present in both subsets at a frequency ratio below 5:1 were removed. CDR3 nucleotide sequences shared by donor and recipient were removed because the origin of these sequences could not be assigned. To count as alloreactive, a clone needed at least 2-fold expansion over unstimulated cells and a minimum CFSE-low frequency of 0.002% (template counts) or 0.001% (read counts). Clones were considered mappable if detected in sequenced pre-transplant spleen, lymph node, or MLR CFSE-low populations of the donor or recipient. The cumulative frequency of alloreactive clones was calculated as a percentage of all sequences, weighted by copy number. TCRdb obtained this table from immuneACCESS and retained in-frame rearrangements with V and J assigned. These tables miss some clones; where compared with another copy, unresolved V genes account for less than half of the shortfall, and the remainder is unexplained. The V and J calls and clone size are taken from that table; D and trimming were inferred from the DNA. The sample profile shows approximately 100,000 clones; 80% to 95% of them were found once. Around 1% of the sample goes to the ten largest clones.

Of note for this clone: Its binding antigen is unknown. Base qualities are missing; no much larger clone stands one base away.

The meaning of the sample's time point label: cells obtained before transplantation from donor or recipient. CD3+CD4+ and CD3+CD8+ populations were FACS-sorted from unstimulated pre-transplant donor and recipient cells taken from spleen or lymph nodes. V is pared back by 5 bases and J by 8 bases, with 12 bases lying between the germline termini. CDR1 MNHEY and CDR2 SVGAGI were looked up in the germline V gene. The CDR3 starts with the cysteine, ends with the phenylalanine, and has 12 residues. Only the CDR3 region is kept as DNA, spanning 36 bases read in frame from base 1. The source was unstimulated CD8+ T cells sorted from spleen or lymph node cells, collected before intestinal transplant. The TCR comes from a human donor who received an intestinal transplant. The sequence joins TRBV6-5 to TRBJ1-1; the D gene cannot be resolved reliably. The CDR3 region has the sequence CASSPRTGEAFF. In nucleotide form, the sequence is TGTGCCAGCAGTCCCCGGACGGGGGAAGCTTTCTTT.